Described below is a single T cell receptor beta chain sequence and its context. Its specificity is unknown. This record comes from a study of cytomegalovirus exposure and HLA in healthy donors. Study outcomes and limitations: CMV antigen specificity was confirmed in vitro for a few CMV-associated chains. There were approximately 150 TCR beta chains listed as cytomegalovirus-associated.

Per the germline V gene, CDR1 is LGHNT and CDR2 is FRNRAP. With 0 bases removed from V and 4 bases from J, the gap between germline ends came to 19 bases. The length of the CDR3 is 17 residues. The table came from immunoSEQ multiplex PCR; TCRdb's copy has only in-frame clones and leaves some out. The table records some 90,000 clones, roughly 87% of them present only once. The material sequenced was PBMCs. This rearrangement joins TRBV12-5 to TRBJ2-7; D is possibly TRBD1 (7 bases). This sequence was found in a man younger than 35 in good health and CMV-seropositive. CDR3: CASGLVLRGGAGYEQYF. As DNA, the CDR3 is TGTGCTAGTGGTTTGGTACTGAGAGGGGGCGCGGGGTACGAGCAGTACTTC.